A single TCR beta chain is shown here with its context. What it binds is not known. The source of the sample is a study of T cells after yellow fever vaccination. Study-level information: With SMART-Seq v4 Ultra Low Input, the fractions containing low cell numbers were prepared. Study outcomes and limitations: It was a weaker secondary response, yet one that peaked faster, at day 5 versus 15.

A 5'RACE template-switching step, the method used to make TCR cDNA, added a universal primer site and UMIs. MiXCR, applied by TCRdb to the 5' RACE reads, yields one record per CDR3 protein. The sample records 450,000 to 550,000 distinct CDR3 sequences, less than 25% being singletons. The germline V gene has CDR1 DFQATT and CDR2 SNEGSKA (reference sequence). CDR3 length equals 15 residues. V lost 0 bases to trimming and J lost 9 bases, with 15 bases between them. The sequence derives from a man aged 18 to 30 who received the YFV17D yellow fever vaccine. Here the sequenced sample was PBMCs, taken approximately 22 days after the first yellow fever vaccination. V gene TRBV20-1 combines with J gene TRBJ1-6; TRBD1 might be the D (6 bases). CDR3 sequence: CSARDLGGIGSPLHF. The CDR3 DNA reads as TGCAGTGCTAGAGATCTGGGGGGCATAGGTTCACCCCTCCACTTT.